This T cell receptor beta chain is drawn from a study of cytomegalovirus exposure and HLA in healthy donors. Overall study findings and caveats: The tendency of first-cohort TCR clusters to co-occur in the 130 or so validation repertoires was identified by a subsequent analysis. Overall, under 200 TCR beta chains were annotated as cytomegalovirus-associated. Rare TCR sequences predominated, though certain public TCRs were found in many donors.

As concerns this clone: No antigen is known for it.

The germline gives CDR1 SGHAT, CDR2 FQDESV (reference sequence). V was pared by 0 bases and J by 1 base, with 17 bases between. The CDR3 totals 18 residues. Profiling relied on immunoSEQ multiplex PCR, and the TCRdb table lists in-frame clones only, not all of them. Here the sample spans over 60,000 clones, just over 95% being singletons. The donors were in the approximately 110-subject validation cohort; that cohort was separate from the approximately 670-subject first cohort. The chain combines TRBV11-1 with TRBJ2-3, with D tentatively TRBD2 (5 bases). The sample taken for sequencing was PBMCs. The sequence derives from a woman younger than 30 in good health and CMV-seropositive. CDR3 in amino acids: CASSLAIGLASGTDTQYF. In DNA, the CDR3 is TGTGCCAGCAGCTTAGCGATTGGACTGGCCTCGGGCACAGATACGCAGTATTTT. Full variable domain (outside the CDR3, taken from reference TRBV11-1 and TRBJ2-3): EAEVAQSPRYKITEKSQAVAFWCDPISGHATLYWYRQILGQGPELLVQFQDESVVDDSQLPKDRFSAERLKGVDSTLKIQPAELGDSAMYLCASSLAIGLASGTDTQYFGPGTRLTVL.